The rows below give T cell receptor beta chains drawn from one sample of a study of blood T cell repertoires in COVID-19. This table comes from immunoSEQ multiplex PCR, and its TCRdb copy is limited to in-frame clones, with some not included. Of under 450,000 clones in the sample, 87% were seen once. Sequences were obtained from PBMCs or T cells enriched from blood (not recorded which). These receptor sequences come from a woman under 40 who had recovered from COVID-19. Each CDR3 is given with its conserved first and last residue. The D gene is left open where the match is weak. Expanded clones are given a class, and other clones once, few, many or no size at all.

>-|TRBJ2-2|TRBV18|-
CASSPRRALGTGELFF
TGTGCCAGCTCACCAAGGAGGGCCCTAGGCACCGGGGAGCTGTTTTTT
>-|TRBJ1-1|TRBV20-1|-
CSASQQGRIMNTEAFF
TGCAGTGCTAGTCAGCAGGGAAGGATTATGAACACTGAAGCTTTCTTT
>-|TRBJ2-7|TRBV28|-
CASTARSYEQYF
TGTGCCAGCACCGCACGGTCCTACGAGCAGTACTTC
>-|TRBJ2-7|TRBV19|-
CASSISRAYEQYF
TGTGCCAGTAGTATCTCCAGGGCCTACGAGCAGTACTTC
>TRBD2|TRBJ2-1|TRBV13|-
CASTPGGGTYNEQFF
TGTGCCAGCACCCCAGGCGGGGGGACTTACAATGAGCAGTTCTTC
>-|TRBJ2-7|TRBV13|-
CASSLTQGRPYEQYF
TGTGCCAGCAGCTTGACTCAAGGGAGGCCCTACGAGCAGTACTTC
>-|TRBJ1-2|TRBV12-3/TRBV12-4|-
CASSQIGGYGYTF
TGTGCCAGCAGTCAGATCGGGGGCTATGGCTACACCTTC
>TRBD2|TRBJ2-3|TRBV5-4|-
CASSPYTPSGRSTDTQYF
TGTGCCAGCAGCCCCTATACCCCGAGCGGGAGGTCCACAGATACGCAGTATTTT
>TRBD1|TRBJ2-7|TRBV19|-
CASSGRDRVYEQYF
TGTGCCAGTAGTGGCCGAGACAGGGTATACGAGCAGTACTTC
>TRBD1|TRBJ2-7|TRBV28|-
CASSRAGTGASYEQYF
TGTGCCAGCAGCCGCGCCGGGACAGGGGCCTCCTACGAGCAGTACTTC
>TRBD1|TRBJ1-4|TRBV23-1|once
CASSQKVKGQGPEKLFF
TGCGCCAGCAGTCAAAAGGTGAAAGGACAGGGACCCGAAAAACTGTTTTTT
>-|TRBJ1-4|TRBV13|-
CASSFGGTNEKLFF
TGTGCCAGCAGCTTTGGGGGGACTAATGAAAAACTGTTTTTT
>-|TRBJ1-5|TRBV3-1/TRBV3-2|-
CASSQDRGQPQHF
TGTGCCAGCAGCCAAGATAGGGGTCAGCCCCAGCATTTT
>-|TRBJ2-1|TRBV27|-
CASTSSDSNNEQFF
TGTGCCAGCACCTCTAGTGACAGCAACAATGAGCAGTTCTTC
>-|TRBJ1-2|TRBV7-9|-
CASSLMMGAEGYTF
TGTGCCAGCAGCTTAATGATGGGCGCTGAGGGCTACACCTTC
>-|TRBJ1-6|TRBV6-5|-
CASSYQPTTGSPLHF
TGTGCCAGCAGTTACCAACCAACGACAGGTTCACCCCTCCACTTT
>TRBD1|TRBJ1-4|TRBV5-1|-
CASSLTGGSEKLFF
TGCGCCAGCAGCTTGACAGGGGGCAGTGAAAAACTGTTTTTT
>-|TRBJ2-1|TRBV24-1|-
CATSDFNYNEQFF
TGTGCCACCAGTGATTTTAACTACAATGAGCAGTTCTTC
>-|TRBJ2-2|TRBV11-2|-
CASSLGPSSHTGELFF
TGTGCCAGCAGCTTAGGCCCTAGCAGCCACACCGGGGAGCTGTTTTTT
>TRBD2|TRBJ2-7|TRBV19|once
CASSPGEGFYEQYF
TGTGCCAGTAGTCCGGGGGAGGGCTTCTACGAGCAGTACTTC
>TRBD2|TRBJ2-1|TRBV24-1|-
CATSDSRTSGYNEQFF
TGTGCCACCAGTGATTCCCGGACTAGCGGTTACAATGAGCAGTTCTTC
>TRBD1|TRBJ2-4|TRBV19|-
CASSIPGGTKNIQYF
TGTGCCAGTAGTATCCCAGGGGGTACAAAAAACATTCAGTACTTC
>TRBD1|TRBJ2-7|TRBV10-3|-
CAIRPGQGNYEQYF
TGTGCCATAAGACCGGGACAGGGAAACTACGAGCAGTACTTC
>TRBD1|TRBJ1-5|TRBV28|-
CASRTTTGGGQPQHF
TGTGCCAGCAGGACTACGACGGGAGGGGGCCAGCCCCAGCATTTT
>TRBD1|TRBJ2-7|TRBV10-3|-
CAISDRGQVSYEQYF
TGTGCCATCAGTGATAGAGGACAGGTATCCTACGAGCAGTACTTC
>-|TRBJ2-2|TRBV11-2|-
CASSPNPGGFANTGELFF
TGTGCCAGCAGCCCAAACCCTGGGGGCTTCGCGAACACCGGGGAGCTGTTTTTT
>-|TRBJ1-5|TRBV10-1|-
CASSVEAGANNQPQHF
TGCGCCAGCAGTGTGGAGGCAGGGGCTAACAATCAGCCCCAGCATTTT